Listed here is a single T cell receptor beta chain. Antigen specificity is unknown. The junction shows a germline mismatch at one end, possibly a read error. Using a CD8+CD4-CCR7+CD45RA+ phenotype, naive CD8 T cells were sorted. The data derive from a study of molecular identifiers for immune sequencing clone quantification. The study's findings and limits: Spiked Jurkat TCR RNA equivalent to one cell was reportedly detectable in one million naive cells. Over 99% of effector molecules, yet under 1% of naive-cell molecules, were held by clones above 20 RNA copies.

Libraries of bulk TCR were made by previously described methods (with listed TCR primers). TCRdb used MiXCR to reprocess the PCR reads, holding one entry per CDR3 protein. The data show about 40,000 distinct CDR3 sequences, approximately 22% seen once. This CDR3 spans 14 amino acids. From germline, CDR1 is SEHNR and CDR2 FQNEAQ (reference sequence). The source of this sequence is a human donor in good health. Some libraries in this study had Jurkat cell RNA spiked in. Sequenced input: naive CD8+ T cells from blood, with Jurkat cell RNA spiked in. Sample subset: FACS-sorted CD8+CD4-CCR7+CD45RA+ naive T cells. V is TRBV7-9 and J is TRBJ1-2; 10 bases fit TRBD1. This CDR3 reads CASSFLTGGDGYAF. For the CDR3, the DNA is TGTGCCAGCAGCTTCCTGACAGGGGGCGACGGCTACGCCTTC.